Sequencing of this T cell receptor beta chain was carried out in a study of T-cell reconstitution after alpha-beta-depleted transplantation in children. Whole-study results and caveats: Approximately two months post-transplant, alpha-beta T cells reportedly originated from several hundred expanded graft clones. The main origin of T-cell counts and diversity one year after transplant was newly produced T cells. Day-60 TCRbeta diversity that was high in some patients was derived from surviving recipient T cells and thymic progenitors.

This clonotype has a handful of counts. Its antigen is still unknown. The CDR3 is made up of 13 amino acids. Using unique molecular identifiers, the investigators prepared the TCRbeta library. Each CDR3 protein gets one entry after TCRdb re-called the PCR reads with MiXCR. This table has about 250,000 distinct CDR3 sequences, 24% appearing once. The sequence was collected from a female patient aged 2-9 years who had a stem cell transplant for congenital amegakaryocytic thrombocytopenia, so the T cells may come from the graft donor. The input for sequencing was PBMCs, mostly from graft donor cells, taken 360 days after TCRalphabeta/CD19-depleted stem cell transplant. The genes are TRBV21-1 and TRBJ1-5. TRBV21-1 is shown as a pseudogene. CDR3 in DNA: TGTGCCAGCAGGACACCCAGCAATCAGCCCCAGCATTTT. Protein product: CASRTPSNQPQHF.